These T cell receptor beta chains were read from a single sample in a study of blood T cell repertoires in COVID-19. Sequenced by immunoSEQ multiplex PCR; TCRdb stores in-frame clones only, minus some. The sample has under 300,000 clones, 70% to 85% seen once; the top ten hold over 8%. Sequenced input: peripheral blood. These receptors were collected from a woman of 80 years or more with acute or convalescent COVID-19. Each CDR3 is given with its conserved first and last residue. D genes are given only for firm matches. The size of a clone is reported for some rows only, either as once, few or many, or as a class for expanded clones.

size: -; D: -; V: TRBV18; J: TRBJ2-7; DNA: TGTGCCAGCTCACCACGGTTGGCAGGGCGGATCTACGAGCAGTACTTC; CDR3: CASSPRLAGRIYEQYF
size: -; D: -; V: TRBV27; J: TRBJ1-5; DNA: TGTGCCAGCAGTCTCGCCCAGGGGCATCAGCCCCAGCATTTT; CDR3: CASSLAQGHQPQHF
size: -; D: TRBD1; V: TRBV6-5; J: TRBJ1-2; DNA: TGTGCCAGCAGCTTTGGGACAGGGGCGGACTATGGCTACACCTTC; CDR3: CASSFGTGADYGYTF
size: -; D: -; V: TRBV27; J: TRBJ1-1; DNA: TGTGCCAGCAGTGAAAGCTGGGGGCGCAGCACTGAAGCTTTCTTT; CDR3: CASSESWGRSTEAFF
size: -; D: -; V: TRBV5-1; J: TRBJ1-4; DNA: TGCGCCAGCAGCTTGCAGGGAATTGGGGAAAAACTGTTTTTT; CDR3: CASSLQGIGEKLFF
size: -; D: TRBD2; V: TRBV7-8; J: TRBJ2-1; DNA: TGTGCCAGCAGCCCTGCGACTAGCGGGGGATACAGCTCCTACAATGAGCAGTTCTTC; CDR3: CASSPATSGGYSSYNEQFF
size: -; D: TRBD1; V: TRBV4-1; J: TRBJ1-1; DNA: TGCGCCAGCAGCTTACAGGGGCGGCGTGCTTTCTTT; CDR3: CASSLQGRRAFF
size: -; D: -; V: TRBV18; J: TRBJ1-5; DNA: TGTGCCAGCTCACCGGCAGGGCCGGATCAGCCCCAGCATTTT; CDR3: CASSPAGPDQPQHF
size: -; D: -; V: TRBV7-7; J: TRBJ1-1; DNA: TGTGCTAGCAGCCCAGGTCAGGCCGACACTGAAGCTTTCTTT; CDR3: CASSPGQADTEAFF
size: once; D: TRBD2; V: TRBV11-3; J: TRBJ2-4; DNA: TGTGCCAGCAGTTCGGGGGGATCCAAAAACATTCAGTACTTC; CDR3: CASSSGGSKNIQYF
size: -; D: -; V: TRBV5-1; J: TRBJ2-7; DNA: TGCGCCGGATCTCGGGACACCCTCTACGAGCAGTACTTC; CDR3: CAGSRDTLYEQYF
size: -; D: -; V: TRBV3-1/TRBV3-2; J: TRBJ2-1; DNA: TGTGCCAGCAGCCGCAGGGGGGACAATGAGCAGTTCTTC; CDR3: CASSRRGDNEQFF
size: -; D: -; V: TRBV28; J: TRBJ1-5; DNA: TGTGCCAGCGGAGGAAGGGTTCAGCCCCAGCATTTT; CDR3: CASGGRVQPQHF
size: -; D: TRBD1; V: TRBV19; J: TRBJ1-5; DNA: TGTGCCAGTAGGGACAGGAGCCGCAATCAGCCCCAGCATTTT; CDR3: CASRDRSRNQPQHF
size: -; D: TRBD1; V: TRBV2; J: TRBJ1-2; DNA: TGTGCCAGCAGTACACAGGGGGCGAACTATGGCTACACCTTC; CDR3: CASSTQGANYGYTF
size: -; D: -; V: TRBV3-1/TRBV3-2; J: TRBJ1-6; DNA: TGTGCCAGCAGCCAAGCAGATTCACCCCTCCACTTT; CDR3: CASSQADSPLHF
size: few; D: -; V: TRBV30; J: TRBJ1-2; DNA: TGTGCCTGGGACAGCCACTATGGCTACACCTTC; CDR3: CAWDSHYGYTF
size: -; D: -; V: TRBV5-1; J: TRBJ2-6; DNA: TGCGCCAGCAGCTTGGACCCACAGGGAACTGGGGCCAACGTCCTGACTTTC; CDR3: CASSLDPQGTGANVLTF
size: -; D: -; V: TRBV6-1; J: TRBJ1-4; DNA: TGTGCCAGCAGTGAAGGGCAGGGGTCAACTAATGAAAAACTGTTTTTT; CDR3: CASSEGQGSTNEKLFF
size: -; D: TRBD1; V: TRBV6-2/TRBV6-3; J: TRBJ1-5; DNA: TGTGCCAGCAGTTACCCGGGACAGGGGGCGAGCAATCAGCCCCAGCATTTT; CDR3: CASSYPGQGASNQPQHF
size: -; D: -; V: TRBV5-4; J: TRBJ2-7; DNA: TGTGCCAGCAGACGCGACCCAGCTGGGGCCTCCGAGCAGTACTTC; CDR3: CASRRDPAGASEQYF
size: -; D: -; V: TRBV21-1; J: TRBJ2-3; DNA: TGTGCCAGCAGCTCCACAGGGCCCCCCGTCACAGATACGCAGTATTTT; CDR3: CASSSTGPPVTDTQYF
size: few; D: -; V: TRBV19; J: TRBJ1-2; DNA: TGTGCCAGTAGTCCAAGCACGAGGGTGGCTGGCTACACCTTC; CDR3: CASSPSTRVAGYTF
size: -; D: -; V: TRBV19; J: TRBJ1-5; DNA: TGTGCCAGCTCTCAACTAGCGGGGCAGGGTGAATGGCGCAATCAGCCCCAGCATTTT; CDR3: CASSQLAGQGEWRNQPQHF
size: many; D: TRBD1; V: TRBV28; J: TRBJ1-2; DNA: TGTGCCAACAGCCGGGACAGGTTCTATGGCTACACCTTC; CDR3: CANSRDRFYGYTF
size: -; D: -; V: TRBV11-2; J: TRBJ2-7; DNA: TGTGCCAGCAGTCCAGGCAAGGGGGTAACAAACGAGCAGTACTTC; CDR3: CASSPGKGVTNEQYF
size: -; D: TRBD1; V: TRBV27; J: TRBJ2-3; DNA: TGTGCCAGCAGTTCCCCGACAGGGTTTAGGAGCACAGATACGCAGTATTTT; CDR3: CASSSPTGFRSTDTQYF
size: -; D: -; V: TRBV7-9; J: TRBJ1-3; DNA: TGTGCCAGCAGCCCTACAGGGTCCGGAAACACCATATATTTT; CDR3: CASSPTGSGNTIYF
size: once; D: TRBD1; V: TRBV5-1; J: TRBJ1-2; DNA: TGCGCCAGCAGCTTGGGGACAGGGGGCGCAGACGGCTACACCTTC; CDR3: CASSLGTGGADGYTF
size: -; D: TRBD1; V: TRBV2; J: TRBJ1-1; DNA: TGTGCCAGCAGGGACAGGGGAGTTGGGAACACTGAAGCTTTCTTT; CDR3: CASRDRGVGNTEAFF
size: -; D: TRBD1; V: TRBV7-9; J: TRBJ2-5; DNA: TGTGCCAGCAGCTGGGGACAGTTACCAGAGACCCAGTACTTC; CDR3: CASSWGQLPETQYF
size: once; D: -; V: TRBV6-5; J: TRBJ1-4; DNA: TGTGCCAGCAGTTCGGGTGGGGCGATTGCTAATGAAAAACTGTTTTTT; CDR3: CASSSGGAIANEKLFF
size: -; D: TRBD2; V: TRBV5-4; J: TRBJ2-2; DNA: TGTGCCAGCAGCTCCCCGGGGGGGGGTCCGGGGGAGCTGTTTTTT; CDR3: CASSSPGGGPGELFF
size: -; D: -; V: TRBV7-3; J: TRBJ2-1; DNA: TGTGCCAGCAGCTTATTTGGGGGCTCACTCAATGAGCAGTTCTTC; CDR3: CASSLFGGSLNEQFF
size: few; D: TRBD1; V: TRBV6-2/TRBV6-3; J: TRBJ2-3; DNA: TGTGCCAGCAGCTCCCGAGGGGGCTCTACAGATACGCAGTATTTT; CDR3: CASSSRGGSTDTQYF
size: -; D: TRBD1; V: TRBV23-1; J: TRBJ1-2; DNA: TGCGCCAGCAGTCACCCACCACAGGGGATCTCTGGCTACACCTTC; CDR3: CASSHPPQGISGYTF
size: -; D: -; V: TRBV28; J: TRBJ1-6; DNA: TGTGCCAGCAGTTTTAGAGGGAGAGCGTCACCCCTCCACTTT; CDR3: CASSFRGRASPLHF
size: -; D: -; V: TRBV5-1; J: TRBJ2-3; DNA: TGCGCCAGCAGCACACAGGGTCCTAGCACAGATACGCAGTATTTT; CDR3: CASSTQGPSTDTQYF
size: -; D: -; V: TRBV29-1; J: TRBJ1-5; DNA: TGCAGCGTTGGCGATAGCAATCAGCCCCAGCATTTT; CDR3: CSVGDSNQPQHF
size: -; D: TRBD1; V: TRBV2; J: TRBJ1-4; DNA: TGTGCCAGCACCGGGACAGGAAATCTTAATGAAAAACTGTTTTTT; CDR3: CASTGTGNLNEKLFF
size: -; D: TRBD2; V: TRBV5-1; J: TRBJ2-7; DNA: TGCGCCAGCAGGGGAGGGGCAAGCTCCTACGAGCAGTACTTC; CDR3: CASRGGASSYEQYF
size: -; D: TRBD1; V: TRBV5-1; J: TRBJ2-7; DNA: TGCGCCAGCAGCTTAGGGGGCAGGAGCTCCTACGAGCAGTACTTC; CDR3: CASSLGGRSSYEQYF
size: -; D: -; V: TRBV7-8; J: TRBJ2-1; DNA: TGTGCCAGCAGCCCGGGGGACGCGAATGAGCAGTTCTTC; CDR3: CASSPGDANEQFF